Listed here are 4 T cell receptor beta chains from one sample, sequenced in a study of T-cell reconstitution after alpha-beta-depleted transplantation in children. Construction of the TCRbeta library involved unique molecular identifiers. MiXCR, applied by TCRdb to the PCR reads, yields one record per CDR3 protein. The data hold about 440,000 distinct CDR3 sequences, with over 40% observed a single time. Specimen: PBMCs, collected before TCRalphabeta/CD19-depleted stem cell transplant. These receptors were taken from a girl aged 2-9 years with aplastic anemia, due to receive a stem cell transplant.

The gene calls are TRBV5-6 and TRBJ2-5, with 9 bases matching TRBD2. CDR3 size: 15 residues. With 2 bases clipped from V and 1 base from J, the junction kept 3 bases outside the gene matches. The germline gives CDR1 SGHDT, CDR2 YYEEEE. In DNA, the CDR3 is TGTGCCAGCAGCTTAGGTAGCGGGAGCCAAGAGACCCAGTACTTC. This sequence encodes CASSLGSGSQETQYF. The whole variable domain, remainder taken from reference TRBV5-6 and TRBJ2-5, is DAGVTQSPTHLIKTRGQQVTLRCSPKSGHDTVSWYQQALGQGPQFIFQYYEEEERQRGNFPDRFSGHQFPNYSSELNVNALLLGDSALYLCASSLGSGSQETQYFGPGTRLLVL.

The J gene is TRBJ2-4, the V gene TRBV29-1; D may correspond to TRBD1 or TRBD2 (5 bases each). The germline gives CDR1 SQVTM, CDR2 ANQGSEA. Trimming took 4 bases from V and 0 from J, leaving 7 bases between them. The CDR3 consists of 13 residues. The CDR3 here is CSVGDVAKNIQYF. CDR3 nucleotides: TGCAGCGTTGGGGACGTAGCCAAAAACATTCAGTACTTC.

The chain uses TRBV10-1 and TRBJ2-7; D gene unclear. CDR3 length: 13 residues. Germline V gives CDR1 WNHNN, CDR2 SYGVQD (reference sequence). V was trimmed by 4 bases and J by 5 bases, leaving 12 bases between them. This chain's CDR3 is CASSGSLVNEQYF. For the CDR3, the DNA is TGCGCCAGCAGTGGATCTTTAGTGAACGAGCAGTACTTC.

Notes on this clonotype: Just one base apart from a much larger clone, this may be a read error. The chain employs TRBV12-3 or TRBV12-4 and TRBJ2-3, with TRBD2 identical over 8 bases. The CDR3 loop spans 15 amino acids. Trimming at V came to 10 bases and at J to 10 bases, leaving 19 bases not matched to a gene. The CDR3 sequence is CATATTGTSGDSQYF. The CDR3 DNA follows: TGTGCCACTGCCACAACGGGGACTAGTGGGGATTCGCAGTATTTT.